A selection of T cell receptor beta chains follows, all from one sample in a study of T cells in Graves' hyperthyroidism and ophthalmopathy. TCRdb independently ran MiXCR on the multiplex PCR reads; one entry per CDR3 protein. The sample lists 250,000 to 300,000 distinct CDR3 sequences, roughly a fifth occurring once. Sequences were obtained from blood. The origin of the receptors is a man aged 45 to 65 with Graves' ophthalmopathy. Each CDR3 is given with its conserved first and last residue. Each record gives: clone size, D gene, V gene, J gene, CDR3 protein, CDR3 DNA. D genes are given only for firm matches. Some rows mark clone size as missing; the rest say once, few, many or name a class of expanded clone.

size: -; D: -; V: TRBV14; J: TRBJ1-2; CDR3: CASSRGGNSNYGYTF; DNA: TGTGCCAGCAGCCGGGGGGGGAACTCTAACTATGGCTACACCTTC
size: many; D: -; V: TRBV3-1; J: TRBJ2-7; CDR3: CASSPPGPSSEQYF; DNA: TGTGCCAGCAGCCCACCGGGACCTTCCAGCGAGCAGTACTTC
size: few; D: -; V: TRBV6-1; J: TRBJ2-1; CDR3: CASSEYSREPNNEQFF; DNA: TGTGCCAGCAGTGAATATTCCCGGGAGCCAAACAATGAGCAGTTCTTC
size: few; D: -; V: TRBV5-1; J: TRBJ2-2; CDR3: CASSLGRDTGELFF; DNA: TGCGCCAGCAGCTTGGGAAGAGACACCGGGGAGCTGTTTTTT
size: many; D: TRBD2; V: TRBV20-1; J: TRBJ2-3; CDR3: CSATRTSGMTSTDTQYF; DNA: TGCAGTGCCACTCGGACTAGCGGGATGACGTCCACAGATACGCAGTATTTT
size: -; D: TRBD2; V: TRBV28; J: TRBJ2-2; CDR3: CASSLTGGGPGELFF; DNA: TGTGCCAGCAGTCTCACCGGGGGGGGACCCGGGGAGCTGTTTTTT
size: many; D: TRBD2; V: TRBV20-1; J: TRBJ2-4; CDR3: CSARDISMTSGNPNIQYF; DNA: TGCAGTGCTAGAGATATTTCAATGACTAGCGGGAACCCGAACATTCAGTACTTC
size: many; D: TRBD1; V: TRBV28; J: TRBJ1-2; CDR3: CASSSTGTGVRGYTF; DNA: TGTGCCAGCAGTTCCACCGGGACAGGGGTTCGGGGCTACACCTTC
size: many; D: -; V: TRBV11-3; J: TRBJ1-1; CDR3: CASSPETGMNTEAFF; DNA: TGTGCCAGCAGCCCAGAGACGGGGATGAACACTGAAGCTTTCTTT
size: few; D: -; V: TRBV6-9; J: TRBJ1-4; CDR3: CASSYAGQRNEKLFF; DNA: TGTGCCAGCAGTTACGCAGGACAGAGGAATGAAAAACTGTTTTTT
size: many; D: -; V: TRBV20-1; J: TRBJ1-2; CDR3: CSARDWSGTYGYTF; DNA: TGCAGTGCTAGAGATTGGTCCGGGACCTATGGCTACACCTTC
size: few; D: -; V: TRBV28; J: TRBJ1-3; CDR3: CASSYRVGNTIYF; DNA: TGTGCCAGCAGCTACAGGGTTGGAAACACCATATATTTT
size: many; D: -; V: TRBV11-2; J: TRBJ2-7; CDR3: CASSPGTVTYEQYF; DNA: TGTGCCAGCAGCCCAGGGACGGTGACCTACGAGCAGTACTTC
size: few; D: -; V: TRBV20-1; J: TRBJ1-5; CDR3: CSAVRRLAYSNQPQHF; DNA: TGCAGTGCTGTCCGCCGACTAGCATATAGCAATCAGCCCCAGCATTTT
size: many; D: -; V: TRBV24-1; J: TRBJ2-1; CDR3: CATSDPPGEQFF; DNA: TGTGCCACCAGTGACCCACCGGGTGAGCAGTTCTTC
size: many; D: TRBD2; V: TRBV28; J: TRBJ2-1; CDR3: CASSLQGLAVYNEQFF; DNA: TGTGCCAGCAGTTTACAGGGACTAGCGGTATACAATGAGCAGTTCTTC
size: -; D: TRBD2; V: TRBV30; J: TRBJ2-3; CDR3: CAWAPGGGSDTQYF; DNA: TGTGCCTGGGCCCCGGGCGGGGGGTCAGATACGCAGTATTTT
size: many; D: TRBD2; V: TRBV20-1; J: TRBJ2-3; CDR3: CSAGGLAVADTQYF; DNA: TGCAGTGCTGGAGGGCTAGCGGTCGCAGATACGCAGTATTTT
size: -; D: -; V: TRBV29-1; J: TRBJ2-5; CDR3: CSVSRQQETQYF; DNA: TGCAGCGTCAGTCGACAGCAAGAGACCCAGTACTTC
size: many; D: -; V: TRBV2; J: TRBJ2-7; CDR3: CASSTDSPYEQYF; DNA: TGTGCCAGCAGTACCGACAGTCCCTACGAGCAGTACTTC
size: many; D: -; V: TRBV9; J: TRBJ1-1; CDR3: CASSVGGWATEAFF; DNA: TGTGCCAGCAGCGTAGGGGGATGGGCCACTGAAGCTTTCTTT
size: many; D: -; V: TRBV5-1; J: TRBJ1-1; CDR3: CASRRDGNSNTEAFF; DNA: TGCGCCAGCAGGAGGGACGGAAATTCGAACACTGAAGCTTTCTTT
size: few; D: TRBD1; V: TRBV6-1; J: TRBJ1-2; CDR3: CASSDRQGQWGYTF; DNA: TGTGCCAGCAGTGACCGACAGGGGCAATGGGGCTACACCTTC
size: few; D: -; V: TRBV28; J: TRBJ2-3; CDR3: CASRRGYTDTQYF; DNA: TGTGCCAGCAGACGGGGATACACAGATACGCAGTATTTT
size: few; D: -; V: TRBV5-1; J: TRBJ2-4; CDR3: CASSYDSGAKNIQYF; DNA: TGCGCCAGCAGCTACGACTCGGGGGCCAAAAACATTCAGTACTTC
size: many; D: TRBD2; V: TRBV6-1; J: TRBJ2-2; CDR3: CASSRASGSTGELFF; DNA: TGTGCCAGCAGTCGGGCTAGCGGGAGCACCGGGGAGCTGTTTTTT
size: many; D: TRBD2; V: TRBV27; J: TRBJ2-7; CDR3: CASSPGLAGGRTYEQYF; DNA: TGTGCCAGCAGTCCCGGACTAGCGGGAGGCCGTACCTACGAGCAGTACTTC
size: many; D: TRBD1; V: TRBV3-1; J: TRBJ1-2; CDR3: CASSQGQGITGYTF; DNA: TGTGCCAGCAGCCAAGGACAGGGAATAACCGGCTACACCTTC
size: many; D: -; V: TRBV28; J: TRBJ1-1; CDR3: CASSLSPTGYEAFF; DNA: TGTGCCAGCAGTTTATCCCCGACGGGCTATGAAGCTTTCTTT
size: -; D: -; V: TRBV28; J: TRBJ1-4; CDR3: CAIGGSQDYEKLFF; DNA: TGTGCCATAGGCGGGAGTCAGGATTATGAAAAACTGTTTTTT
size: -; D: -; V: TRBV20-1; J: TRBJ2-3; CDR3: CSARVGTPQYF; DNA: TGCAGTGCTAGAGTCGGGACACCACAGTATTTT
size: many; D: TRBD1; V: TRBV20-1; J: TRBJ1-2; CDR3: CSAPEQGEGLGYTF; DNA: TGCAGTGCTCCAGAACAGGGGGAGGGCCTTGGCTACACCTTC
size: few; D: TRBD1; V: TRBV7-9; J: TRBJ2-1; CDR3: CASSLPGQGDNEQFF; DNA: TGTGCCAGCAGCCTTCCCGGACAGGGAGACAATGAGCAGTTCTTC
size: few; D: -; V: TRBV4-2; J: TRBJ2-7; CDR3: CASSQEGTLSYEQYF; DNA: TGTGCCAGCAGCCAAGAAGGGACACTTTCTTACGAGCAGTACTTC